Included here is one T cell receptor (beta chain) sequence, with context. This clonotype was recorded at least ten times. No cognate antigen has been identified for it. Base quality data are lacking; no much larger clone is found one base away. The hyperthyroidism patients were between 18 and 65 years old and newly diagnosed, with a disease duration of less than 2 months. Any patient with an uncontrolled infection, another autoimmune disease, pregnancy or lactation was excluded. Clinical symptoms, serum thyroxine and TRAb, thyroid ultrasound, and orbital computed tomography formed the basis for the diagnoses. For progressor patients, blood was drawn at the first diagnosis of hyperthyroidism, before any ophthalmopathy symptoms had appeared. PBMCs were separated from under 12 ml of fresh peripheral blood using Ficoll-Paque density gradient centrifugation. Patients classed as progressors first received a Graves' hyperthyroidism diagnosis and then went on to develop ophthalmopathy during follow-up. Trizol reagent was used to extract total RNA, and RNA quality was then checked on an Agilent 2100 Bioanalyzer.

The TCR beta CDR3 regions were amplified from RNA transcripts. A first-round RT-PCR of the TCR CDR3 used the HTBI primer set with the Qiagen OneStep RT-PCR kit. Libraries were constructed in a second round of multiplex PCR, after which size selection and purification were performed. Paired-end sequencing of the libraries was performed with 100 bp reads on an Illumina HiSeq2000. Per the source publication's procedure: Raw data were processed with SOAPnuke, discarding reads with adapters, uncalled bases, mean Phred below 15, or no exact constant-primer or identifier match. High-quality paired reads were merged using COPE v1.2.5, and each unique nucleotide sequence was defined as a clonotype. Clonotypes were aligned to IMGT TRBV, TRBD and TRBJ reference segments using MiTCR v1.1. Analysis was restricted to V-J combinations with a frequency above 0.0001, which covered about 99% of repertoires. The TCS score was defined as the ratio of F50 (clonal expansion) to E x V (chaos), calculated using BLOSUM62-based TCRdist between CDR3 peptides within each V-J. Welch's t-statistics and random forest reduced approximately 520 V-J features to 13, which were used in a naive Bayes classifier (R e1071). TCRdb handled the public reads itself, with Q25 trimming in fastp and clone calling in MiXCR, and kept productive beta chains. Under each unique CDR3 protein, matching rows form one entry showing the most common genes and DNA. In this record, the V and J calls reflect TCRdb's handling and not the investigators' own analysis. The table for this sample lists some 380,000 distinct CDR3 sequences; 13% of them were counted only once. Roughly 20% of the sample belongs to the ten largest clones.

This entry comes from a study of T cells in Graves' hyperthyroidism and ophthalmopathy (dated by TCRdb to the late 2010s). In terms of the full investigation: Peripheral blood was collected at initial diagnosis, before any treatment. The 75 to 100 discovery patients were divided at random into training and test sets in a 7:3 ratio. Once sampling was done, hyperthyroidism patients were given methimazole at a starting dose of 30 mg daily, whereas ophthalmopathy patients were given high-dose intravenous methylprednisolone. In addition, the study compared T-cell repertoires in thyroid tissue and in blood from roughly 6 Graves' hyperthyroidism patients. To identify TCR V-J signatures that set the groups apart, the researchers used a discovery cohort of 90 to 100 patients, made up of approximately 43 with Graves' ophthalmopathy and some 55 with stable Graves' hyperthyroidism. Prospective prediction of ophthalmopathy was tested in an independent validation cohort of some 19 hyperthyroidism patients and 17 patients who later progressed to ophthalmopathy. According to the paper, TCR Vbeta CDR3 sequencing was carried out on more than 120 peripheral blood samples, which came from more than 40 ophthalmopathy, 75 to 80 hyperthyroidism and some 17 progressor patients. Results the study describes overall, beyond this receptor: No statistical method was used to set the sample size in advance, and investigators knew the group allocation. Most expanded thyroid clonotypes (frequency above 0.001) were also detected in blood, a finding suggesting that blood repertoires may reflect thyroid immune responses. In validation, progression to ophthalmopathy was predicted by the model with 65% to 71% sensitivity and 72% to 85% specificity, a median of about 6.4 months before onset. A 13 V-J signature model separated ophthalmopathy from stable hyperthyroidism, with 87.88% sensitivity and roughly 82% specificity in cross-validation and 80%/75% in testing.

The junction carries 15 bases between V and J, which are trimmed by 8 bases and 8 bases respectively. Inclusive of the bounding cysteine and phenylalanine, the CDR3 is 13 residues long. The kept DNA is CDR3 alone, 39 bases in frame from the first base. Here the chain combines TRBV12-3 or TRBV12-4 and TRBJ1-4; TRBD1 could be the D gene, as 6 bases match. This TCR was sampled from a man younger than 45 with Graves' hyperthyroidism that later progressed to Graves' ophthalmopathy. Sequencing was performed on blood. The DNA is TGTGCCAGCTCTCAGGGGCCTTTCGAAAAACTGTTTTTT. It specifies CASSQGPFEKLFF.